This is a list of T cell receptor beta chains from one sample in a study of cytomegalovirus exposure and HLA in healthy donors. TCRdb keeps only in-frame clones here, not all; method: immunoSEQ multiplex PCR. The data hold some 200,000 clones, with roughly 80% observed a single time. Sequences were obtained from PBMCs. The source of these receptors is a woman aged 18-35 years in good health and CMV-seronegative. Both conserved end residues are part of each CDR3. The D gene is left open where the match is weak. Only part of the rows carry a size: once, few, many, or a class if the clone is expanded.

V: TRBV28
J: TRBJ1-2
size: once
D: -
DNA: TGTGCCAGCAGTTTGAGCGGTGGGGTTACTAACTATGGCTACACCTTC
CDR3: CASSLSGGVTNYGYTF

V: TRBV28
J: TRBJ1-4
size: -
D: -
DNA: TGTGCCAGCAGGAGGGCCCTTAATGAAAAACTGTTTTTT
CDR3: CASRRALNEKLFF

V: TRBV29-1
J: TRBJ1-1
size: few
D: -
DNA: TGCAGCGTGGCCAGGGTCTCCACTGAAGCTTTCTTT
CDR3: CSVARVSTEAFF

V: TRBV7-2
J: TRBJ2-1
size: once
D: TRBD2
DNA: TGTGCCAGCAGCTGGGGACTAGTGGTAGCCGGTGAGCAGTTCTTC
CDR3: CASSWGLVVAGEQFF

V: TRBV4-1
J: TRBJ2-2
size: many
D: TRBD2
DNA: TGCGCCAGCAGCCATCCCGGGAGGGGGATAGGGGGCGGGGAGCTGTTTTTT
CDR3: CASSHPGRGIGGGELFF

V: TRBV19
J: TRBJ2-1
size: -
D: -
DNA: TGTGCCAGTAGTAGTGCCAGATACAATGAGCAGTTCTTC
CDR3: CASSSARYNEQFF

V: TRBV19
J: TRBJ2-1
size: -
D: -
DNA: TGTGCCAGTACGGCGGGGATGTTGGATGAGCAGTTCTTC
CDR3: CASTAGMLDEQFF

V: TRBV5-6
J: TRBJ1-4
size: -
D: TRBD1
DNA: TGTGCCAGCAGCCCTAGACTCCGACAGGGCGATGAAAAACTGTTTTTT
CDR3: CASSPRLRQGDEKLFF

V: TRBV28
J: TRBJ1-5
size: -
D: TRBD1
DNA: TGTGCCAGCAGTTTGGACGGACAGGGGGCACAGCAGCCCCAGCATTTT
CDR3: CASSLDGQGAQQPQHF

V: TRBV18
J: TRBJ1-2
size: -
D: TRBD1
DNA: TGTGCCAGCTCACCCGATCGGACAGGGGACGGCTACACCTTC
CDR3: CASSPDRTGDGYTF

V: TRBV4-1
J: TRBJ2-3
size: once
D: TRBD2
DNA: TGCGCCAGCAGCCAAGATCTTACTAGCGGGAGGGCCTCAACAAGCACAGATACGCAGTATTTT
CDR3: CASSQDLTSGRASTSTDTQYF

V: TRBV7-9
J: TRBJ1-2
size: -
D: TRBD1
DNA: TGTGCCAGCAGCTCCGCGAAAGGGGGCGGTTATGGCTACACCTTC
CDR3: CASSSAKGGGYGYTF

V: TRBV11-2
J: TRBJ2-1
size: -
D: TRBD2
DNA: TGTGCCAGCAGCTTCGCTAGCGGGAGAAGCGAGCAGTTCTTC
CDR3: CASSFASGRSEQFF

V: TRBV6-5
J: TRBJ2-4
size: -
D: -
DNA: TGTGCCAGCTCGCAGCGTTCCTCGGGCATTCAGTACTTC
CDR3: CASSQRSSGIQYF

V: TRBV27
J: TRBJ2-7
size: -
D: TRBD1
DNA: TGTGCCAGCAGTGTCCACAGGGGGGCGGACGAGCAGTACTTC
CDR3: CASSVHRGADEQYF

V: TRBV30
J: TRBJ2-7
size: once
D: TRBD1
DNA: TGTGCCTGGAGTTTAGGGGGCCGGAGCTCCTACGAGCAGTACTTC
CDR3: CAWSLGGRSSYEQYF

V: TRBV11-2
J: TRBJ2-3
size: -
D: TRBD1
DNA: TGTGCCAGCAGCTTAGGGGGACAGAGCACAGATACGCAGTATTTT
CDR3: CASSLGGQSTDTQYF

V: TRBV4-1
J: TRBJ1-1
size: -
D: -
DNA: TGCGCCAGCAGCCCGGACAGTTTCCCCACTGAAGCTTTCTTT
CDR3: CASSPDSFPTEAFF

V: TRBV11-3
J: TRBJ2-1
size: -
D: TRBD2
DNA: TGTGCCAGCAGCTTAGCCCCTAGCGGAGAGCAGTTCTTC
CDR3: CASSLAPSGEQFF

V: TRBV9
J: TRBJ2-5
size: -
D: TRBD1
DNA: TGTGCCAGCAGCGTAGGAGGGGGCGAGACCCAGTACTTC
CDR3: CASSVGGGETQYF

V: TRBV7-9
J: TRBJ1-1
size: -
D: -
DNA: TGTTCCAGCAGCTTAGCCCAGGGCCCGAACACTGAAGCTTTCTTT
CDR3: CSSSLAQGPNTEAFF

V: TRBV19
J: TRBJ1-1
size: -
D: -
DNA: TGTGCCAGCAGGGACGGGGGTATGAACACTGAAGCTTTCTTT
CDR3: CASRDGGMNTEAFF

V: TRBV4-3
J: TRBJ1-3
size: -
D: -
DNA: TGCGCCAGCAGCCAAGTCGGATCCGCAGAGGGAACTGGAAACACCATATATTTT
CDR3: CASSQVGSAEGTGNTIYF

V: TRBV4-3
J: TRBJ2-1
size: -
D: -
DNA: TGCGCCAGCAGCCAAGATGGGGGGACAGACTCCTACAATGAGCAGTTCTTC
CDR3: CASSQDGGTDSYNEQFF

V: TRBV30
J: TRBJ2-7
size: -
D: TRBD2
DNA: TGTGCCTGGCGGACTAGCGGGAGCTCCTACGAGCAGTACTTC
CDR3: CAWRTSGSSYEQYF

V: TRBV4-3
J: TRBJ2-7
size: -
D: TRBD2
DNA: TGCGCCAGCAGCCAGGGGGGGGTTGACTACGAGCAGTACTTC
CDR3: CASSQGGVDYEQYF

V: TRBV19
J: TRBJ2-7
size: -
D: TRBD2
DNA: TGTGCCAGTAGTCCCACTAGCGGGCCTGCCTACGAGCAGTACTTC
CDR3: CASSPTSGPAYEQYF

V: TRBV27
J: TRBJ2-1
size: -
D: -
DNA: TGTGCCAGCAGTTTACAACCGACAGACCTCAATGAGCAGTTCTTC
CDR3: CASSLQPTDLNEQFF

V: TRBV25-1
J: TRBJ1-5
size: few
D: -
DNA: TGTGCCAGCAGTGGTGGAGGGCCAGTTAATCAGCCCCAGCATTTT
CDR3: CASSGGGPVNQPQHF

V: TRBV13
J: TRBJ1-1
size: once
D: -
DNA: TGTGCCAGCAGCTCGGAGGACAGTGAAGCTTTCTTT
CDR3: CASSSEDSEAFF

V: TRBV7-9
J: TRBJ1-1
size: -
D: TRBD1
DNA: TGTGCCAGCAGCTTTGACAGGGGCTCCACTGAAGCTTTCTTT
CDR3: CASSFDRGSTEAFF

V: TRBV6-5
J: TRBJ2-7
size: -
D: TRBD1
DNA: TGTGCCAGCAGTTACTCCCGACAGGGAAATGTGGACGAGCAGTACTTC
CDR3: CASSYSRQGNVDEQYF

V: TRBV7-9
J: TRBJ1-4
size: -
D: -
DNA: TGTGCCAGCAGTTCCGGACTGGGAGGGGTGGGGGAAAAACTGTTTTTT
CDR3: CASSSGLGGVGEKLFF

V: TRBV30
J: TRBJ1-2
size: -
D: TRBD1
DNA: TGTGCCTGGGAAACCAAAACAGGGGCGCATGGCTACACCTTC
CDR3: CAWETKTGAHGYTF

V: TRBV7-9
J: TRBJ2-1
size: -
D: TRBD2
DNA: TGTGCCAGCAGCGGTAGCGGGGACTCCTACAATGAGCAGTTCTTC
CDR3: CASSGSGDSYNEQFF

V: TRBV4-1
J: TRBJ2-1
size: -
D: TRBD2
DNA: TGCGCCAGCAGCCAAGATTATGCTAGCGGGAGGGCCTGGGCCTACAATGAGCAGTTCTTC
CDR3: CASSQDYASGRAWAYNEQFF

V: TRBV15
J: TRBJ1-1
size: -
D: -
DNA: TGTGCCTCCGCTAACAGGAACACTGAAGCTTTCTTT
CDR3: CASANRNTEAFF

V: TRBV5-4
J: TRBJ1-2
size: -
D: TRBD1
DNA: TGTGCCAGCAGCGACAGGGGGCCGGGGGGTGTTGGCTACACCTTC
CDR3: CASSDRGPGGVGYTF

V: TRBV4-1
J: TRBJ2-3
size: few
D: TRBD2
DNA: TGCGCCAGCAGCCGAGCGGGATTCACAGATACGCAGTATTTT
CDR3: CASSRAGFTDTQYF

V: TRBV6-6
J: TRBJ2-7
size: -
D: TRBD2
DNA: TGTGCCAGCAGTTATCTAGCGGAATCCTCCTACGAGCAGTACTTC
CDR3: CASSYLAESSYEQYF

V: TRBV6-5
J: TRBJ2-7
size: few
D: -
DNA: TGTGCCAGCAGCAGTTTCGGGACTGACTACGAGCAGTACTTC
CDR3: CASSSFGTDYEQYF